This is a list of T cell receptor beta chains from one sample in a study of cytomegalovirus exposure and HLA in healthy donors. TCRdb's copy holds only in-frame clones and misses some; the assay was immunoSEQ multiplex PCR. Of about 150,000 clones listed, 64% are singletons. Sequenced sample: PBMCs. These receptors came from a woman in her thirties in good health and CMV-seropositive. Both conserved end residues are part of each CDR3. D genes are given only for firm matches. Clone size is shown for a subset of rows, as once, few, many or a class of expanded clone.

J: TRBJ2-2
V: TRBV6-4
size: .
D: TRBD2
CDR3: CASSDSAGKGGLGAGELFF
DNA: TGTGCCAGCAGTGACTCGGCGGGGAAAGGCGGACTAGGCGCCGGGGAGCTGTTTTTT

J: TRBJ2-7
V: TRBV27
size: .
D: .
CDR3: CASSSLPDSSYEQYF
DNA: TGTGCCAGCAGTTCTCTCCCTGACAGCTCCTACGAGCAGTACTTC

J: TRBJ1-1
V: TRBV29-1
size: .
D: .
CDR3: CSALNTEAFF
DNA: TGCAGCGCCCTTAACACTGAAGCTTTCTTT

J: TRBJ2-7
V: TRBV2
size: .
D: .
CDR3: CASKDYPYEQYF
DNA: TGTGCCAGCAAAGACTACCCTTACGAGCAGTACTTC

J: TRBJ2-3
V: TRBV5-6
size: .
D: .
CDR3: CASSPRGSTDTQYF
DNA: TGTGCCAGCAGCCCAAGGGGTAGCACAGATACGCAGTATTTT

J: TRBJ2-5
V: TRBV5-1
size: .
D: .
CDR3: CASSLASGRQETQYF
DNA: TGCGCCAGCAGCTTGGCCTCTGGCAGGCAAGAGACCCAGTACTTC

J: TRBJ2-1
V: TRBV7-9
size: .
D: TRBD2
CDR3: CASSFGGSGSRPYNEQFF
DNA: TGTGCCAGCAGCTTCGGAGGTAGCGGGAGTCGGCCCTACAATGAGCAGTTCTTC

J: TRBJ2-7
V: TRBV9
size: few
D: .
CDR3: CASSSFYEQYF
DNA: TGTGCCAGCAGCTCTTTCTACGAGCAGTACTTC

J: TRBJ1-4
V: TRBV6-1
size: .
D: .
CDR3: CASSTGSTNEKLFF
DNA: TGTGCCAGCAGTACAGGGTCAACTAATGAAAAACTGTTTTTT

J: TRBJ1-6
V: TRBV7-9
size: .
D: .
CDR3: CASSERGGGTYNSPLHF
DNA: TGTGCCAGCAGCGAACGGGGTGGAGGGACCTATAATTCACCCCTCCACTTT

J: TRBJ2-5
V: TRBV18
size: .
D: .
CDR3: CASSFQETQYF
DNA: TGTGCCAGCTCCTTCCAAGAGACCCAGTACTTC

J: TRBJ1-4
V: TRBV5-6
size: few
D: .
CDR3: CASSLRGEKLFF
DNA: TGTGCCAGCAGCTTGAGGGGTGAAAAACTGTTTTTT

J: TRBJ2-5
V: TRBV5-1
size: .
D: TRBD2
CDR3: CASSTSGGQETQYF
DNA: TGCGCCAGCAGCACTAGCGGGGGACAAGAGACCCAGTACTTC

J: TRBJ2-1
V: TRBV6-5
size: few
D: TRBD1
CDR3: CASSRQGSSYNEQFF
DNA: TGTGCCAGCAGCCGACAGGGGAGCTCCTACAATGAGCAGTTCTTC